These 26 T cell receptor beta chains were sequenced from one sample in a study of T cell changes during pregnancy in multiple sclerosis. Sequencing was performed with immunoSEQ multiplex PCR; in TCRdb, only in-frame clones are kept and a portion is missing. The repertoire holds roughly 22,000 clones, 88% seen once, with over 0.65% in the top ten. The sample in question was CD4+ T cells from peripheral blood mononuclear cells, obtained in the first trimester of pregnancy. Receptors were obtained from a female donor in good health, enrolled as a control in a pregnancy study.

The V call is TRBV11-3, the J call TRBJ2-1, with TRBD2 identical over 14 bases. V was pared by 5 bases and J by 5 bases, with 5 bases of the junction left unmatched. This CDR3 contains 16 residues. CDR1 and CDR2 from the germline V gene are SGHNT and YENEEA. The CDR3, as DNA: TGTGCCAGCAGCATCGGACTAGCGGGGGGAAACAATGAGCAGTTCTTC. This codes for CASSIGLAGGNNEQFF. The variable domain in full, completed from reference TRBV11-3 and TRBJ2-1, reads EAGVVQSPRYKIIEKKQPVAFWCNPISGHNTLYWYLQNLGQGPELLIRYENEEAVDDSQLPKDRFSAERLKGVDSTLKIQPAELGDSAVYLCASSIGLAGGNNEQFFGPGTRLTVL.

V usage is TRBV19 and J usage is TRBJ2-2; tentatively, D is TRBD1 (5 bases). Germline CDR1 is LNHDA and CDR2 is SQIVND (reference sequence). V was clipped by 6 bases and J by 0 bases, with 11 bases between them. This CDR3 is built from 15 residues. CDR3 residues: CASRPTGANTGELFF. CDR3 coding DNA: TGTGCCAGTAGACCCACAGGAGCGAACACCGGGGAGCTGTTTTTT. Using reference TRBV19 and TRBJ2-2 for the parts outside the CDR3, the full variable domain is DGGITQSPKYLFRKEGQNVTLSCEQNLNHDAMYWYRQDPGQGLRLIYYSQIVNDFQKGDIAEGYSVSREKKESFPLTVTSAQKNPTAFYLCASRPTGANTGELFFGEGSRLTVL.

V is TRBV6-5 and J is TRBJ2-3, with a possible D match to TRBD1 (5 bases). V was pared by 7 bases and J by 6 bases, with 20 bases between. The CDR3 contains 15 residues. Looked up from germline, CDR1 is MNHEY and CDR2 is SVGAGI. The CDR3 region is CASNTGGRAWDTQYF. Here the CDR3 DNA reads TGTGCCAGCAATACCGGCGGCAGGGCCTGGGATACGCAGTATTTT.

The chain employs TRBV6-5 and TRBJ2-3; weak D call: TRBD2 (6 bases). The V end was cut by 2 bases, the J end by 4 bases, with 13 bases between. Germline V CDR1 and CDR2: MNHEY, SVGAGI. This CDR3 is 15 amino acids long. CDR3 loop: CASSYAGTGSDTQYF. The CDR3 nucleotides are TGTGCCAGCAGTTACGCGGGAACGGGTTCAGATACGCAGTATTTT.

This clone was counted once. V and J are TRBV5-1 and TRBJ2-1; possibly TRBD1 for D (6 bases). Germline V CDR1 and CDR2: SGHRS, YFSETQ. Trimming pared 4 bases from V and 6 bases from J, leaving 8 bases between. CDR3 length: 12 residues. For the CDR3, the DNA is TGCGCCAGCAGCCGGACAGCCAATGAGCAGTTCTTC. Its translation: CASSRTANEQFF.

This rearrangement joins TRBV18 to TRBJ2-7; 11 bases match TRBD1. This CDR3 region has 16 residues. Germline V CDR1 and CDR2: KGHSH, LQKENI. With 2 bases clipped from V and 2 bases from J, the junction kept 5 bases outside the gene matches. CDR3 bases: TGTGCCAGCTCACCAATTCGGGGACAGGGGGCCTACGAGCAGTACTTC. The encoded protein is CASSPIRGQGAYEQYF.

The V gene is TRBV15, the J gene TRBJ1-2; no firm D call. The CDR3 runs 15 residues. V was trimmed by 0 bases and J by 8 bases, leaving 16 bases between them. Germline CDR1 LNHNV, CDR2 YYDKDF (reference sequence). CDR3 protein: CATSRELSGRWGYTF. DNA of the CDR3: TGTGCCACCAGCAGAGAGTTAAGCGGACGGTGGGGCTACACCTTC.

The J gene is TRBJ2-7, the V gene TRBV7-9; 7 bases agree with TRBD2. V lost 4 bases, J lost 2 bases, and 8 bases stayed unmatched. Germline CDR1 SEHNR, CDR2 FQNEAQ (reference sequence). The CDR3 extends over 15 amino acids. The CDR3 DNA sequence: TGTGCCAGCAGCTGGGGTCCTAGCGGCGCCTACGAGCAGTACTTC. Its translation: CASSWGPSGAYEQYF.

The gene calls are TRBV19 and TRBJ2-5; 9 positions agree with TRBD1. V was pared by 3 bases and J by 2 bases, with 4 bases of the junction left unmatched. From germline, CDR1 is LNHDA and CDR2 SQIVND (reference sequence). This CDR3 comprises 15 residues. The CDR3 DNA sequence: TGTGCCAGTAGTATGGGACAGGGCCGACAAGAGACCCAGTACTTC. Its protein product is CASSMGQGRQETQYF.

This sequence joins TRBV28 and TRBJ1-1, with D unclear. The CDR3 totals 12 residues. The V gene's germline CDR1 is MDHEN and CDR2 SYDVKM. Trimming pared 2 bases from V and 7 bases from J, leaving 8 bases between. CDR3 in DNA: TGTGCCAGCAGTTTAGCGCCAGGTGAAGCTTTCTTT. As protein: CASSLAPGEAFF.

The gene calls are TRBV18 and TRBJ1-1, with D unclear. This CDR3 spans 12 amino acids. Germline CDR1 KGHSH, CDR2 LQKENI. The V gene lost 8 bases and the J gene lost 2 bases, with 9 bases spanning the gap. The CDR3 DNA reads TGTGCCAGCCGAAACTTAAACACTGAAGCTTTCTTT. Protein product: CASRNLNTEAFF.

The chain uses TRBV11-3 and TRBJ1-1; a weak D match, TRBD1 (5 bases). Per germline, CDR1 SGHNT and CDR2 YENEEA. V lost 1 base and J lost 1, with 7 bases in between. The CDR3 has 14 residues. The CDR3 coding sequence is TGTGCCAGCAGCTTAGGGGGGGGGAACACTGAAGCTTTCTTT. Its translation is CASSLGGGNTEAFF.

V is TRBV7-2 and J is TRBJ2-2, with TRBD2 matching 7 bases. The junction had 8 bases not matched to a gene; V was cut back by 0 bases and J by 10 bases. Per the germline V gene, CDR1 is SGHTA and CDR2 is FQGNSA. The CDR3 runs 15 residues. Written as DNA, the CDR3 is TGTGCCAGCAGCTTAGCGCCGGCGACTAGCTCGGAGCTGTTTTTT. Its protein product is CASSLAPATSSELFF.

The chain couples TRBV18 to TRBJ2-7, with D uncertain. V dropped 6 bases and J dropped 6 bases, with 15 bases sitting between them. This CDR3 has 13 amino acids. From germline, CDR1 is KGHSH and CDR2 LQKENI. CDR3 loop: CASSPPVSGEQYF. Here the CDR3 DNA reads TGTGCCAGCTCCCCCCCGGTTTCGGGCGAGCAGTACTTC.

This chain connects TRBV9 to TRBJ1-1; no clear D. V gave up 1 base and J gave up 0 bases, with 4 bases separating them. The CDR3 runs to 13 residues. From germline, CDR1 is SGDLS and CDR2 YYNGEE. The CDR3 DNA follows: TGTGCCAGCAGCGTATCCTTGAACACTGAAGCTTTCTTT. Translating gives CASSVSLNTEAFF.

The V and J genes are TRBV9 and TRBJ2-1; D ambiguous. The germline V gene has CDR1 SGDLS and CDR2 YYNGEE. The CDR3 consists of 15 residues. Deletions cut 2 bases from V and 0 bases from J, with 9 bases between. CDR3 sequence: CASSVTAFSYNEQFF. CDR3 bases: TGTGCCAGCAGCGTCACAGCTTTCTCCTACAATGAGCAGTTCTTC.

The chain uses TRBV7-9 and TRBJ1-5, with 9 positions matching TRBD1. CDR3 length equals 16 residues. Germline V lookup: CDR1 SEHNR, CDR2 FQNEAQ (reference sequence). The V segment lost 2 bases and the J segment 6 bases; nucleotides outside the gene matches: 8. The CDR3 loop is CASSLSVGQGSQPQHF. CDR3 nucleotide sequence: TGTGCCAGCAGCTTATCCGTGGGACAGGGTTCTCAGCCCCAGCATTTT.

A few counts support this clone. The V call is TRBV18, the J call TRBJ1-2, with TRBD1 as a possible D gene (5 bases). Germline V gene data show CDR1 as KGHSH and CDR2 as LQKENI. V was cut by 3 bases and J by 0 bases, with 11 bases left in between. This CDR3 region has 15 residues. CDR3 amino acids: CASSPAGDPNYGYTF. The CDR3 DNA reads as TGTGCCAGCTCACCGGCGGGGGACCCTAACTATGGCTACACCTTC.

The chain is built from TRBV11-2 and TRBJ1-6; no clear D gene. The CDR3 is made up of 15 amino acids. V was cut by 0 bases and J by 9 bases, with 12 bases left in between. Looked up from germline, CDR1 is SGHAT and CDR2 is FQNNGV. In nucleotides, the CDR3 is TGTGCCAGCAGCTTAGAATCCGCGCGGGTTTCACCCCTCCACTTT. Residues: CASSLESARVSPLHF. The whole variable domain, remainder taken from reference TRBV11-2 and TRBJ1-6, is EAGVAQSPRYKIIEKRQSVAFWCNPISGHATLYWYQQILGQGPKLLIQFQNNGVVDDSQLPKDRFSAERLKGVDSTLKIQPAKLEDSAVYLCASSLESARVSPLHFGNGTRLTVT.

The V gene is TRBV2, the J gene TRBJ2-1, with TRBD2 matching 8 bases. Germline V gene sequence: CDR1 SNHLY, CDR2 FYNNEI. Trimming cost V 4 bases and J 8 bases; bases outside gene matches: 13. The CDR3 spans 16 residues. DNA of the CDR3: TGTGCCAGCAGTGTTGTGGAGAGCGGGGGTAGGTATGAGCAGTTCTTC. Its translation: CASSVVESGGRYEQFF.

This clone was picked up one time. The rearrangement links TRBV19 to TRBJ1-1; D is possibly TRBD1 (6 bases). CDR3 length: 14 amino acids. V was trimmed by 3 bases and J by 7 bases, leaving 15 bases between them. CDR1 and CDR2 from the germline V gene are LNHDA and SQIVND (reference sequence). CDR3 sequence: CASSIGAGAGEAFF. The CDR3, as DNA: TGTGCCAGTAGTATCGGGGCAGGGGCGGGTGAAGCTTTCTTT.

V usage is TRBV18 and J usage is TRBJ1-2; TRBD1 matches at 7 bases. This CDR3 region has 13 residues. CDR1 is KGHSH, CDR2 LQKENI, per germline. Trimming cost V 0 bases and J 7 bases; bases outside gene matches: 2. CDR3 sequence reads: CASSPPNRGGYTF. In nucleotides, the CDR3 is TGTGCCAGCTCACCACCTAACAGGGGTGGCTACACCTTC.

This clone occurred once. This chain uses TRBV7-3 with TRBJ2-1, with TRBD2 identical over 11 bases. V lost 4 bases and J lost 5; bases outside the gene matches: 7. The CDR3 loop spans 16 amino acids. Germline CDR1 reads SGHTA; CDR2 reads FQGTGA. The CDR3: CASSSLRLAGNNEQFF. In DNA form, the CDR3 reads TGTGCCAGCAGCTCTCTACGACTAGCGGGAAACAATGAGCAGTTCTTC.

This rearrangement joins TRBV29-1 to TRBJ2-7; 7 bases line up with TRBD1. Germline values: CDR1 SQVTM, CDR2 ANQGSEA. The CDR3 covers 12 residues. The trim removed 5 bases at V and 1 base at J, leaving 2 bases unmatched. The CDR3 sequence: CSVSGQSYEQYF. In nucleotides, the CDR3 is TGCAGCGTTTCGGGACAGTCCTACGAGCAGTACTTC.

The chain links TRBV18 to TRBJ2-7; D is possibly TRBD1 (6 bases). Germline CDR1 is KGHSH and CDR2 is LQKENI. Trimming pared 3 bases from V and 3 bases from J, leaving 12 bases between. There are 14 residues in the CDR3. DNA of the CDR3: TGTGCCAGCTCACCCTTCCGGGACATCTACGAGCAGTACTTC. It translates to CASSPFRDIYEQYF.

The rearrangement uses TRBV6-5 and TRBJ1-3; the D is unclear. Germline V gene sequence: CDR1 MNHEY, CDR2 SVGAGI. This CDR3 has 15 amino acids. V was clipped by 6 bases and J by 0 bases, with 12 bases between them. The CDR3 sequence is CASSTLSGSGNTIYF. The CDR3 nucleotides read TGTGCCAGCAGCACCCTCAGCGGCTCTGGAAACACCATATATTTT.